The clone carrying this TCR beta chain showed up just once. The data were taken from a study of blood T cell repertoires in COVID-19. The germline V gene has CDR1 SNHLY and CDR2 FYNNEI. Losses at the gene ends were 6 bases for V and 4 bases for J; bases not matched to a gene: 2. The CDR3 runs 14 residues. The data were produced by immunoSEQ multiplex PCR, yet TCRdb's version contains in-frame clones alone and is incomplete. The sample contains roughly 200,000 clones, 75% to 90% of which appear only once. The chain recombines TRBV2 with TRBJ1-4; TRBD1 agrees at 10 bases. Sequenced sample: PBMCs or T cells enriched from blood (not recorded which). This TCR derives from a woman in her twenties or thirties who had been exposed to COVID-19. The CDR3 DNA follows: TGTGCCAGCAGGGGACAGGGGAGTAATGAAAAACTGTTTTTT. Protein sequence: CASRGQGSNEKLFF. The variable domain in full, with the rest retrieved from reference TRBV2 and TRBJ1-4, is EPEVTQTPSHQVTQMGQEVILRCVPISNHLYFYWYRQILGQKVEFLVSFYNNEISEKSEIFDDQFSVERPDGSNFTLKIRSTKLEDSAMYFCASRGQGSNEKLFFGSGTQLSVL.